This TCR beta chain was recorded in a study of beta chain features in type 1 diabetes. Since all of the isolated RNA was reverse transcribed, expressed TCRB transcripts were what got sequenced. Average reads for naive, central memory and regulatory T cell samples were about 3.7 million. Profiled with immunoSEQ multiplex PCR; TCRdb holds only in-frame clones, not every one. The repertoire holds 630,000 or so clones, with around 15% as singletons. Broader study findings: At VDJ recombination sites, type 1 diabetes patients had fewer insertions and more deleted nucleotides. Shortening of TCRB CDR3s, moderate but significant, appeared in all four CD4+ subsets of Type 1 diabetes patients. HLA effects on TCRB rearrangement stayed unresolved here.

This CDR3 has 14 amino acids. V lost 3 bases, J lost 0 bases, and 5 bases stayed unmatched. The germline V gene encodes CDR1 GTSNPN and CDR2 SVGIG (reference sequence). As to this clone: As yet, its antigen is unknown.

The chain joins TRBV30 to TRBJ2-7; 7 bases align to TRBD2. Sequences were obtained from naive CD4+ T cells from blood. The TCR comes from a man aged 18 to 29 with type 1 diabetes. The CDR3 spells CAWRGLADSYEQYF. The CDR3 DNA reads TGTGCCTGGAGAGGGCTAGCGGACTCCTACGAGCAGTACTTC.